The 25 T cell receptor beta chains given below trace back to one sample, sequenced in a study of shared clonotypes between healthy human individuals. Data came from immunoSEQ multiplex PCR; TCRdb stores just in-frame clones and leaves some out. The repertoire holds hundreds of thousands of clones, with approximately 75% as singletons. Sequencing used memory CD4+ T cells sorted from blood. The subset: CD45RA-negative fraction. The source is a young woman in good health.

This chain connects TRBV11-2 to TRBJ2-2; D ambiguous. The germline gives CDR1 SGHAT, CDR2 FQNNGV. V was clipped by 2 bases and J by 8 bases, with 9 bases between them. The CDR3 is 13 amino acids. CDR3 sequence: CASSLRVGGELFF. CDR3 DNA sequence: TGTGCCAGCAGCTTACGGGTTGGGGGGGAGCTGTTTTTT.

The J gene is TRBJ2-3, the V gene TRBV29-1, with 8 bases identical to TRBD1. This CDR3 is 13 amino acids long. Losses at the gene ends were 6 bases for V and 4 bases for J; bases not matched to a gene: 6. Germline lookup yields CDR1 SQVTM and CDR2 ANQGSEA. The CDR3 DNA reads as TGCAGCGTGGACGACAGGGGAGCAGATACGCAGTATTTT. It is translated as CSVDDRGADTQYF.

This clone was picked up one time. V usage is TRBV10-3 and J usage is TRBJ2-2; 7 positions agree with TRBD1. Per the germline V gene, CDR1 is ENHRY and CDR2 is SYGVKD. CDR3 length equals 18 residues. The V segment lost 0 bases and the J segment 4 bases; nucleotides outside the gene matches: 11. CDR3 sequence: CAISESTSGTASTGELFF. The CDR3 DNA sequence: TGTGCCATCAGTGAGTCGACCTCCGGGACAGCTTCCACCGGGGAGCTGTTTTTT.

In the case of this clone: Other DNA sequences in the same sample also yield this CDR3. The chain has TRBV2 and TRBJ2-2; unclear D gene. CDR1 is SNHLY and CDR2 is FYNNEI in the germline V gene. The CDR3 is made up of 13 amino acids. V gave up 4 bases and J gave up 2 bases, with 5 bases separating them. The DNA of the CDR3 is TGTGCCAGCAGTGCTGGAAACACCGGGGAGCTGTTTTTT. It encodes CASSAGNTGELFF.

The CDR3 region has the DNA TGTGCCAGCTCACTGGACAGGGGGGTCTACGAGCAGTACTTC. It translates to CASSLDRGVYEQYF. The chain couples TRBV18 to TRBJ2-7, with 10 bases that match TRBD1. Germline-derived CDR1 and CDR2 are KGHSH and LQKENI. V dropped 4 bases and J dropped 3; count of bases not matched to a gene: 3. The CDR3 has 14 residues.

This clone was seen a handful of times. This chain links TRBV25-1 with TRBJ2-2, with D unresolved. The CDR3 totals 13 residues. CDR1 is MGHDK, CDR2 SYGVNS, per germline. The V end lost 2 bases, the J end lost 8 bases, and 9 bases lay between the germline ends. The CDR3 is CASSEIGRGELFF. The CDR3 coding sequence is TGTGCCAGCAGTGAAATCGGGCGGGGGGAGCTGTTTTTT.

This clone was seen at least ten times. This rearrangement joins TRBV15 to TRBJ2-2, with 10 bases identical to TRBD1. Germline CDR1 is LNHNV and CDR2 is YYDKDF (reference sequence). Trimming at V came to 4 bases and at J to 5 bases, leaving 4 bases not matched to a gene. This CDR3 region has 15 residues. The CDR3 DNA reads TGTGCCACCAGCACACCGGGACAGGGGACCGGGGAGCTGTTTTTT. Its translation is CATSTPGQGTGELFF.

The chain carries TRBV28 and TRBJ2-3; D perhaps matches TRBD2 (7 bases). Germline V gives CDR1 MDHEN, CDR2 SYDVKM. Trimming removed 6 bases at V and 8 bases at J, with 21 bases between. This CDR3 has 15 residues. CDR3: CASRRGGSRAGTQYF. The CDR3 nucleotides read TGTGCCAGCAGGAGGGGGGGGTCTAGGGCAGGTACGCAGTATTTT.

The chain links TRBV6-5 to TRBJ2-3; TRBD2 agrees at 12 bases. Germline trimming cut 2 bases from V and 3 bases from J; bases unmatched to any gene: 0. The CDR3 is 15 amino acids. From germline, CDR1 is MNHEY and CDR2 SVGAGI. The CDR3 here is CASSYGTSGTDTQYF. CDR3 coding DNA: TGTGCCAGCAGTTACGGGACTAGCGGGACAGATACGCAGTATTTT.

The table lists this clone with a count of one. CDR3 DNA sequence: TGTGCCAGCCGGGGGAAAAGCAATCAGCCCCAGCATTTT. Residues: CASRGKSNQPQHF. The chain combines TRBV6-1 with TRBJ1-5; possible D gene TRBD1, 5 bases. The CDR3 spans 13 residues. V was clipped by 8 bases and J by 1 base, with 9 bases between them. Looked up from germline, CDR1 is MNHNS and CDR2 is SASEGT.

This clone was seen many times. In nucleotides, the CDR3 is TGTGCCAGCAGCATTTCCGGGGTCTCTGGAAACACCATATATTTT. This gives the protein CASSISGVSGNTIYF. The chain joins TRBV11-2 to TRBJ1-3; D not resolved. Germline V gives CDR1 SGHAT, CDR2 FQNNGV. V lost 5 bases and J lost 0, with 11 bases in between. The CDR3 has 15 amino acids.

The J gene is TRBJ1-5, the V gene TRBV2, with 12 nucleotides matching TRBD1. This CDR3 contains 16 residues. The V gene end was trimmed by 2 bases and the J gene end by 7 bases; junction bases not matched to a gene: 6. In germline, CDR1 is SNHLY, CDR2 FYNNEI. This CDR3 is CASSEQGTGGQQPQHF. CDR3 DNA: TGTGCCAGCAGTGAACAGGGGACAGGGGGCCAACAGCCCCAGCATTTT.

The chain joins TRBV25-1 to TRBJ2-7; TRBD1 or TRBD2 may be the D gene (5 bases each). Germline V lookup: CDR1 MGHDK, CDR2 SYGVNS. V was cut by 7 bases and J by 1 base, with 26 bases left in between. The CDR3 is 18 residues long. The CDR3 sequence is CASTGWGRGTTSSYEQYF. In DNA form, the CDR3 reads TGTGCCAGCACCGGCTGGGGACGGGGTACCACGAGTTCCTACGAGCAGTACTTC.

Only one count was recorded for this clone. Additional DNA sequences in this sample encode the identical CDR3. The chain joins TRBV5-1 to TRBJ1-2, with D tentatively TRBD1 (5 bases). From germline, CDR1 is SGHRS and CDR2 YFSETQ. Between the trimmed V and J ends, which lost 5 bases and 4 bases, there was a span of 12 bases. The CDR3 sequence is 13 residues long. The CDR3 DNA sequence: TGCGCCAGCAGACCCGACAGCACCTATGGCTACACCTTC. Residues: CASRPDSTYGYTF.

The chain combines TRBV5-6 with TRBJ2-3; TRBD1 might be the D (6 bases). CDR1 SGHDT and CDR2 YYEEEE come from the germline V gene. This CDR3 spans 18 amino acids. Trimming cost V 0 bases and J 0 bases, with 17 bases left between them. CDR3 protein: CASSLVLSGAASTDTQYF. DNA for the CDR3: TGTGCCAGCAGCTTGGTGCTCTCAGGGGCCGCTAGCACAGATACGCAGTATTTT.

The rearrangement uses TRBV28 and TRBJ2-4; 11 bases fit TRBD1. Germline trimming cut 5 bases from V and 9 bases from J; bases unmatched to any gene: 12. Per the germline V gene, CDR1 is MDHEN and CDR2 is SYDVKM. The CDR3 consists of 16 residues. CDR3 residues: CASSDPLGQGASIQYF. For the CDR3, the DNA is TGTGCCAGCAGTGATCCCCTCGGACAGGGGGCAAGCATTCAGTACTTC.

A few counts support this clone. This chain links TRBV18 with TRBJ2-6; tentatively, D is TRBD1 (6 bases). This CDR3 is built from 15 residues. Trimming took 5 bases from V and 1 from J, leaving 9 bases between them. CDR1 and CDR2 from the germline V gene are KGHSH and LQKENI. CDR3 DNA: TGTGCCAGCTCATCCGGACAGTCTGGGGCCAACGTCCTGACTTTC. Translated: CASSSGQSGANVLTF.

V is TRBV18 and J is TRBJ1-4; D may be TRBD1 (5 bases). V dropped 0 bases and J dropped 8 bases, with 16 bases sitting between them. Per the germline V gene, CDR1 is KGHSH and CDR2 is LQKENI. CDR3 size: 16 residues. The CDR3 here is CASSPPKPSGPEKLFF. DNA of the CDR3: TGTGCCAGCTCACCACCCAAACCCTCGGGGCCAGAAAAACTGTTTTTT. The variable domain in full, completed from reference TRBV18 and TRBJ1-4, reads NAGVMQNPRHLVRRRGQEARLRCSPMKGHSHVYWYRQLPEEGLKFMVYLQKENIIDESGMPKERFSAEFPKEGPSILRIQQVVRGDSAAYFCASSPPKPSGPEKLFFGSGTQLSVL.

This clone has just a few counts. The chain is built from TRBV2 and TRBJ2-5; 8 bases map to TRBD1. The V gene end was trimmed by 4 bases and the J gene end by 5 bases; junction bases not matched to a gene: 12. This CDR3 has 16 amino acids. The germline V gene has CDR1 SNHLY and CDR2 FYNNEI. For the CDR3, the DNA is TGTGCCAGCAGTGGATTGGGGACAGGTGGTGGGGAGACCCAGTACTTC. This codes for CASSGLGTGGGETQYF. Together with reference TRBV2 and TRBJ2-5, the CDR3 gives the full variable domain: EPEVTQTPSHQVTQMGQEVILRCVPISNHLYFYWYRQILGQKVEFLVSFYNNEISEKSEIFDDQFSVERPDGSNFTLKIRSTKLEDSAMYFCASSGLGTGGGETQYFGPGTRLLVL.

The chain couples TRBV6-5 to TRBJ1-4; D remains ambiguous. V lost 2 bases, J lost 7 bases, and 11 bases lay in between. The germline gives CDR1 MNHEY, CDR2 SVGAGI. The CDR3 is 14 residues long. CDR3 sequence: CASSYDIRGEKLFF. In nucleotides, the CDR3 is TGTGCCAGCAGTTACGACATTCGGGGTGAAAAACTGTTTTTT.

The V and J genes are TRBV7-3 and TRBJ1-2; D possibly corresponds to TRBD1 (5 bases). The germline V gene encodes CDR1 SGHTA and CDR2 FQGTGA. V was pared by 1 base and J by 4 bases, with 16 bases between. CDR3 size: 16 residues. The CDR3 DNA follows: TGTGCCAGCAGCTTAAGGGACCGGGGGTCAGCCTATGGCTACACCTTC. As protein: CASSLRDRGSAYGYTF.

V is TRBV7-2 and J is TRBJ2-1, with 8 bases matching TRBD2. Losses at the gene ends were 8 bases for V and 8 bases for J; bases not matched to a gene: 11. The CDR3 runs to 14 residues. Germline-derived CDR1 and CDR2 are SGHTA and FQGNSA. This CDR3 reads CASPRPAGDYEQFF. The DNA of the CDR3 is TGTGCCAGCCCCCGCCCAGCGGGAGACTATGAGCAGTTCTTC.

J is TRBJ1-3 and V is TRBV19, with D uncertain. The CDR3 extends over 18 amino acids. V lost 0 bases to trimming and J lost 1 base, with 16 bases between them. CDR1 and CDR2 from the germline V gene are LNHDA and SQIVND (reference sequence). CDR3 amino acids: CASSIDPGVYASGNTIYF. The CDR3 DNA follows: TGTGCCAGTAGTATAGATCCTGGAGTCTATGCGTCTGGAAACACCATATATTTT.

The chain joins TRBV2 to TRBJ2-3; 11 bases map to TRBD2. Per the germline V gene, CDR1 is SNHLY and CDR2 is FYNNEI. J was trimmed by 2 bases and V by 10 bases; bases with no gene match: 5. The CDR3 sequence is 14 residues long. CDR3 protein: CATKLAGDTDTQYF. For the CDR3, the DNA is TGTGCCACAAAACTAGCGGGAGACACAGATACGCAGTATTTT.

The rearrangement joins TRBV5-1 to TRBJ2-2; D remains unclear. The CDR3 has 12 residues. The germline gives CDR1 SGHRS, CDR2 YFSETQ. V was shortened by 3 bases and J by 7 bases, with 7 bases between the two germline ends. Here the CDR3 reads CASSYRGGELFF. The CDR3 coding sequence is TGCGCCAGCAGCTATCGTGGCGGGGAGCTGTTTTTT.